This TCR beta chain was sequenced for a study of blood T cell repertoires in COVID-19. About the study: There were acute and convalescent COVID-19 samples, and they came from the United States, Italy and Spain. The cDNA or gDNA used as material had been derived from T cells, B-cell-depleted T cells, or PBMCs.

In the study's own analysis: Reference gene primer amplification gave estimated nucleated cell counts. TCRdb's table, derived via immunoSEQ multiplex PCR, lists solely in-frame clones and lacks some. That table furnishes V, J and clone size, whereas the DNA furnished D and trimming. The sample records about 230,000 clones, around four fifths being singletons. This sequence originates from a man aged 35 to 55 with active or convalescent COVID-19. The material sequenced was peripheral blood.

As DNA, the CDR3 is TGTGCCAGCAGCTTTAATTCCGGGTCAGGGCAGCCCCAGCATTTT. It codes for CASSFNSGSGQPQHF. The chain uses TRBV7-2 and TRBJ1-5; tentative D call: TRBD1 (5 bases). CDR1 and CDR2 (germline): SGHTA, FQGNSA. V lost 3 bases, J lost 7 bases, and 16 bases lay in between. The length of the CDR3 is 15 residues.